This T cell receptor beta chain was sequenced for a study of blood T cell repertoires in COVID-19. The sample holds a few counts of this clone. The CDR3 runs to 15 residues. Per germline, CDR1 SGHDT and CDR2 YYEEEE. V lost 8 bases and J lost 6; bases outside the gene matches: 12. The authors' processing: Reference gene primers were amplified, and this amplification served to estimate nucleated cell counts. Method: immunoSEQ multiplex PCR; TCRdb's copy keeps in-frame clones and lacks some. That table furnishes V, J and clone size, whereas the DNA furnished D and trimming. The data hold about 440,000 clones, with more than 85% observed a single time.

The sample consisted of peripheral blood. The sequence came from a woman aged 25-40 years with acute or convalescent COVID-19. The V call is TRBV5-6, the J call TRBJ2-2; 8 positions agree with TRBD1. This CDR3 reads CASIIQGASAGELFF. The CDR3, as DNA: TGTGCCAGTATCATTCAGGGGGCGAGTGCCGGGGAGCTGTTTTTT.